This note documents a single T cell receptor (beta chain) sequence. This sample was taken from a study of blood T cell repertoires in COVID-19. Across the whole study: PBMCs, B-cell-depleted T cells, or T cells provided the cDNA or gDNA that made up the material.

Trimming removed 7 bases from V and 3 bases from J, with 15 bases in between. This CDR3 has 14 residues. Germline CDR1 is MDHEN and CDR2 is SYDVKM. In the original workflow: Estimation of nucleated cell counts relied on the amplification of reference gene primers. Clones were read by immunoSEQ multiplex PCR, and TCRdb kept only the in-frame ones, dropping some. The DNA was the basis for D and trimming; V, J and clone size are from that table. The table includes about 310,000 clones, approximately 88% detected once. This TCR derives from a man aged 55 to 70 who had recovered from COVID-19. Sequenced material: PBMCs or T cells enriched from blood (not recorded which). This chain uses TRBV28 with TRBJ1-1, with D hard to call. The CDR3 sequence: CASKTPLADTEAFF. In DNA form, the CDR3 reads TGTGCCAGCAAAACACCACTAGCGGACACTGAAGCTTTCTTT.